Presented here are 11 T cell receptor beta chains from one specimen sequenced in a study of T cells after yellow fever vaccination. TCRdb called the 5' RACE reads again in MiXCR, with one record for every CDR3 protein. The sample records a few hundred thousand distinct CDR3 sequences, around 4.1% being singletons. The sequences come from PBMCs, collected 5 days after the yellow fever booster vaccination. The origin of the receptors is a man aged 18 to 29 who received the YFV17D yellow fever vaccine.

There are many counts of this clonotype. This chain links TRBV19 with TRBJ2-4; 8 bases align to TRBD1. The V and J ends lost 5 bases and 7 bases, in that order; junction bases with no gene match: 7. Germline loops: CDR1 LNHDA, CDR2 SQIVND (reference sequence). CDR3 length: 14 residues. The CDR3 nucleotides are TGTGCCAGTAGTCCTTTGGACAGGGAGAACATTCAGTACTTC. This codes for CASSPLDRENIQYF.

This clonotype came up a few times. The V call is TRBV4-3, the J call TRBJ2-3; D remains ambiguous. From germline, CDR1 is LGHNA and CDR2 YSLEER. V lost 0 bases to trimming and J lost 9 bases, with 13 bases between them. The CDR3 runs to 14 residues. This CDR3 reads CASSQDQSYGTQYF. CDR3 nucleotide sequence: TGCGCCAGCAGCCAAGATCAATCCTATGGGACGCAGTATTTT.

This clonotype was observed at least ten times. V usage is TRBV2 and J usage is TRBJ2-2; no definite D call. V lost 1 base and J lost 4, with 4 bases in between. This CDR3 is 13 amino acids long. The V gene's germline CDR1 is SNHLY and CDR2 FYNNEI. The CDR3 here is CASSEEFTGELFF. The CDR3 region has the DNA TGTGCCAGCAGTGAAGAATTCACCGGGGAGCTGTTTTTT.

The chain joins TRBV29-1 to TRBJ2-1; D is possibly TRBD2 (5 bases). The CDR3 has 13 residues. Deletions cut 7 bases from V and 7 bases from J, with 17 bases between. CDR1 is SQVTM and CDR2 is ANQGSEA in the germline V gene. CDR3 residues: CSAKNERRNEQFF. The CDR3 DNA sequence: TGCAGCGCCAAAAATGAAAGGAGGAATGAGCAGTTCTTC.

Only a few counts were recorded for this clonotype. V is TRBV20-1 and J is TRBJ1-1; a possible D gene is TRBD1 (6 bases). The CDR3 spans 13 residues. Germline CDR1 reads DFQATT; CDR2 reads SNEGSKA (reference sequence). Trimming shortened V by 1 base and J by 6 bases, and 12 bases separated the two germline ends. CDR3 protein: CSARVGGPPEAFF. The CDR3 nucleotides are TGCAGTGCTAGAGTGGGGGGCCCGCCTGAAGCTTTCTTT.

The sample holds a few counts of this clonotype. The rearrangement links TRBV5-4 to TRBJ1-2, with TRBD1 identical over 9 bases. CDR3 size: 18 residues. V dropped 4 bases and J dropped 8; count of bases not matched to a gene: 21. Germline V CDR1 and CDR2: SGHNT, YYREEE (reference sequence). The CDR3 here is CASSPGTGSNAYRGGYTF. In DNA, the CDR3 is TGTGCCAGCAGCCCCGGGACAGGGAGTAATGCGTATCGGGGGGGCTACACCTTC.

This chain joins TRBV7-9 and TRBJ2-7; unclear D gene. Looked up from germline, CDR1 is SEHNR and CDR2 is FQNEAQ (reference sequence). V lost 1 base and J lost 3, with 7 bases in between. This CDR3 is built from 13 residues. The CDR3: CASSLEVIYEQYF. The CDR3 DNA reads as TGTGCCAGCAGCTTAGAGGTTATCTACGAGCAGTACTTC.

The V and J genes are TRBV7-9 and TRBJ2-5; a weak D match, TRBD2 (6 bases). This CDR3 spans 17 amino acids. Germline lookup yields CDR1 SEHNR and CDR2 FQNEAQ (reference sequence). V shed 4 bases and J shed 4 bases, with 22 bases lying between them. In nucleotides, the CDR3 is TGTGCCAGCAGCTCACTCCCAACTGCGGGGATGGGAGAGACCCAGTACTTC. Translated: CASSSLPTAGMGETQYF.

The V gene is TRBV14, the J gene TRBJ2-5, with TRBD2 matching over 8 bases. Germline V gene sequence: CDR1 SGHDN, CDR2 FVKESK. The CDR3 consists of 15 residues. V gave up 5 bases and J gave up 3 bases; unmatched junction bases: 8. The CDR3: CASSGLAGTKETQYF. CDR3 DNA: TGTGCCAGCAGCGGGTTAGCGGGGACAAAAGAGACCCAGTACTTC.

V and J are TRBV7-9 and TRBJ1-1; D gene ambiguous. The germline gives CDR1 SEHNR, CDR2 FQNEAQ (reference sequence). This CDR3 contains 14 residues. The ends were cut back, 4 bases at V and 5 bases at J, with 14 bases in the middle. The CDR3 DNA is TGTGCCAGCAGCTCTGACTCGGTCGGGACTGAAGCTTTCTTT. It codes for CASSSDSVGTEAFF.

Comment on this clonotype: One base away lies a much larger clone, so this may be a sequencing read error. The V call is TRBV7-9, the J call TRBJ2-2, with 10 bases lining up with TRBD1. Germline-derived CDR1 and CDR2 are SEHNR and FQNEAQ (reference sequence). J gave up 7 bases and V 8 bases, and 13 bases lay outside the gene matches. This CDR3 has 16 residues. CDR3 in amino acids: CASWGQGSRFSGELFF. The CDR3 coding sequence is TGTGCCAGCTGGGGACAGGGGAGTCGGTTCAGCGGGGAGCTGTTTTTT. Variable domain in full (rest from reference TRBV7-9 and TRBJ2-2): DTGVSQNPRHKITKRGQNVTFRCDPISEHNRLYWYRQTLGQGPEFLTYFQNEAQLEKSRLLSDRFSAERPKGSFSTLEIQRTEQGDSAMYLCASWGQGSRFSGELFFGEGSRLTVL.